This is a list of T cell receptor beta chains from one sample in a study of T-cell reconstitution after alpha-beta-depleted transplantation in children. TCRdb re-derived calls from the PCR reads in MiXCR, one entry per CDR3 protein. The repertoire holds under 20,000 distinct CDR3 sequences, with under 15% as singletons. This specimen was PBMCs, mostly from graft donor cells, taken 180 days after TCRalphabeta/CD19-depleted stem cell transplant. These receptors were collected from a boy younger than two who had a stem cell transplant for Wiskott-Aldrich syndrome, so the T cells may come from the graft donor. Each CDR3 is given with its conserved first and last residue. D genes are given only for firm matches. Only part of the rows carry a size: once, few, many, or a class if the clone is expanded.

j_call: TRBJ2-1
d_call: TRBD1
clone_size: .
v_call: TRBV20-1
cdr3_aa: CSVGGIYNEQFF
cdr3_nt: TGCAGTGTAGGGGGCATCTACAATGAGCAGTTCTTC

j_call: TRBJ2-5
d_call: .
clone_size: .
v_call: TRBV9
cdr3_aa: CASRSDSAYQETQYF
cdr3_nt: TGTGCCAGCAGGTCGGACTCCGCTTATCAAGAGACCCAGTACTTC

j_call: TRBJ1-3
d_call: .
clone_size: many
v_call: TRBV28
cdr3_aa: CASIRDNTFGNTIYF
cdr3_nt: TGTGCCAGCATCCGTGACAACACTTTTGGAAACACCATATATTTT

j_call: TRBJ2-6
d_call: .
clone_size: many
v_call: TRBV29-1
cdr3_aa: CSVYDGTSGANVLTF
cdr3_nt: TGCAGCGTGTACGACGGGACCTCTGGGGCCAACGTCCTGACTTTC

j_call: TRBJ2-1
d_call: TRBD1
clone_size: .
v_call: TRBV20-1
cdr3_aa: CSARDGGTGHNEQFF
cdr3_nt: TGCAGTGCTAGAGATGGGGGGACAGGCCACAATGAGCAGTTCTTC

j_call: TRBJ2-7
d_call: .
clone_size: .
v_call: TRBV7-9
cdr3_aa: CASSFSQSTYEQYF
cdr3_nt: TGTGCCAGCAGCTTTTCACAGTCCACTTACGAGCAGTACTTC

j_call: TRBJ2-7
d_call: .
clone_size: .
v_call: TRBV6-2/TRBV6-3
cdr3_aa: CASSYSTARPYEQYF
cdr3_nt: TGTGCCAGCAGTTACTCGACAGCTAGACCCTACGAGCAGTACTTC

j_call: TRBJ2-6
d_call: .
clone_size: many
v_call: TRBV28
cdr3_aa: CASSSPNYRVGGANVLTF
cdr3_nt: TGTGCCAGCAGTTCACCCAATTACAGGGTAGGTGGGGCCAACGTCCTGACTTTC

j_call: TRBJ2-5
d_call: TRBD1
clone_size: few
v_call: TRBV6-2/TRBV6-3
cdr3_aa: CASPYPRTGTLPTQETQYF
cdr3_nt: TGTGCCAGCCCATATCCTAGGACAGGGACTCTCCCCACCCAAGAGACCCAGTACTTC

j_call: TRBJ2-5
d_call: TRBD2
clone_size: .
v_call: TRBV3-1
cdr3_aa: CASSSLLAGRVETQYF
cdr3_nt: TGTGCCAGCAGCTCCTTACTAGCGGGAAGGGTTGAGACCCAGTACTTC

j_call: TRBJ2-7
d_call: .
clone_size: few
v_call: TRBV5-1
cdr3_aa: CASSLGAYEQYF
cdr3_nt: TGCGCCAGCAGCTTGGGAGCCTACGAGCAGTACTTC

j_call: TRBJ2-1
d_call: .
clone_size: .
v_call: TRBV18
cdr3_aa: CASSHPGARNEQFF
cdr3_nt: TGTGCCAGCTCACACCCGGGGGCTCGGAATGAGCAGTTCTTC

j_call: TRBJ2-7
d_call: .
clone_size: many
v_call: TRBV7-9
cdr3_aa: CASSFARIVSYEQYF
cdr3_nt: TGTGCCAGCAGCTTCGCCAGAATCGTCTCCTACGAGCAGTACTTC

j_call: TRBJ2-3
d_call: .
clone_size: many
v_call: TRBV5-1
cdr3_aa: CASSPNLGPDTQYF
cdr3_nt: TGCGCCAGCAGCCCCAACCTAGGGCCAGATACGCAGTATTTT

j_call: TRBJ2-7
d_call: .
clone_size: .
v_call: TRBV6-1
cdr3_aa: CASRTEISYEQYF
cdr3_nt: TGTGCCAGCAGGACAGAGATCTCCTACGAGCAGTACTTC

j_call: TRBJ2-5
d_call: TRBD2
clone_size: .
v_call: TRBV6-4
cdr3_aa: CASGDSMRWGGRVETRCF
cdr3_nt: TGTGCCAGCGGTGACTCTATGCGCTGGGGGGGACGGGTTGAGACCCGGTGCTTC

j_call: TRBJ2-5
d_call: .
clone_size: many
v_call: TRBV5-1
cdr3_aa: CASSFTGTNKRRKNF
cdr3_nt: TGCGCCAGCAGCTTTACCGGGACAAACAAGAGAAGGAAGAACTTC

j_call: TRBJ2-1
d_call: TRBD2
clone_size: few
v_call: TRBV5-8
cdr3_aa: CASSSWTSGSRYNEQFF
cdr3_nt: TGTGCCAGCAGCAGCTGGACTAGCGGGAGCCGGTACAATGAGCAGTTCTTC

j_call: TRBJ2-7
d_call: TRBD2
clone_size: many
v_call: TRBV5-1
cdr3_aa: CASSPRTSGSIYEQYF
cdr3_nt: TGCGCCAGCAGCCCCCGGACTAGCGGGAGTATTTACGAGCAGTACTTC

j_call: TRBJ2-1
d_call: TRBD2
clone_size: few
v_call: TRBV9
cdr3_aa: CASSVSLVREGRSYNEQFF
cdr3_nt: TGTGCCAGCAGCGTATCCCTTGTTAGGGAGGGCCGGAGCTACAATGAGCAGTTCTTC

j_call: TRBJ2-1
d_call: .
clone_size: many
v_call: TRBV20-1
cdr3_aa: CSALPPSWGFNEQFF
cdr3_nt: TGCAGTGCTCTTCCCCCTAGTTGGGGGTTCAATGAGCAGTTCTTC

j_call: TRBJ2-1
d_call: .
clone_size: .
v_call: TRBV13
cdr3_aa: CASSLVTRRQFF
cdr3_nt: TGTGCCAGCAGCTTAGTGACTAGGCGGCAGTTCTTC

j_call: TRBJ2-7
d_call: TRBD2
clone_size: .
v_call: TRBV7-9
cdr3_aa: CASSSGLAETHEQYF
cdr3_nt: TGTGCCAGCAGCTCGGGACTAGCGGAGACCCACGAGCAGTACTTC

j_call: TRBJ2-7
d_call: TRBD2
clone_size: .
v_call: TRBV6-5
cdr3_aa: CASSYSLAGVYEQYF
cdr3_nt: TGTGCCAGCAGTTACTCACTAGCGGGAGTCTACGAGCAGTACTTC

j_call: TRBJ1-1
d_call: .
clone_size: few
v_call: TRBV3-1
cdr3_aa: CASTQRWASRYTEAFF
cdr3_nt: TGTGCCAGCACCCAGAGATGGGCCTCAAGATACACTGAAGCTTTCTTT

j_call: TRBJ1-1
d_call: .
clone_size: .
v_call: TRBV4-2
cdr3_aa: CASSQDRPGPQNTEAFF
cdr3_nt: TGTGCCAGCAGCCAAGATAGGCCGGGACCGCAGAACACTGAAGCTTTCTTT

j_call: TRBJ2-2
d_call: .
clone_size: .
v_call: TRBV5-1
cdr3_aa: CASSTGTWRTGELFF
cdr3_nt: TGCGCCAGCAGCACCGGGACCTGGCGGACCGGGGAGCTGTTTTTT

j_call: TRBJ2-3
d_call: TRBD1
clone_size: many
v_call: TRBV5-1
cdr3_aa: CASSTGQSTDTQYF
cdr3_nt: TGCGCCAGCAGTACGGGACAGTCAACAGATACGCAGTATTTT

j_call: TRBJ2-5
d_call: TRBD1
clone_size: many
v_call: TRBV24-1
cdr3_aa: CATSDTGQIQETQYF
cdr3_nt: TGTGCCACCAGTGACACGGGACAGATCCAAGAGACCCAGTACTTC

j_call: TRBJ2-3
d_call: .
clone_size: few
v_call: TRBV29-1
cdr3_aa: CSVVATGTTDTQYF
cdr3_nt: TGCAGCGTTGTAGCGACGGGGACCACAGATACGCAGTATTTT

j_call: TRBJ2-1
d_call: TRBD1
clone_size: once
v_call: TRBV7-9
cdr3_aa: CASSHDRGRYNEQFF
cdr3_nt: TGTGCCAGCAGCCACGACAGGGGTCGATACAATGAGCAGTTCTTC

j_call: TRBJ1-5
d_call: TRBD1
clone_size: .
v_call: TRBV28
cdr3_aa: CASSPSGQGLNQPQHF
cdr3_nt: TGTGCCAGCAGTCCTTCCGGACAGGGGCTTAATCAGCCCCAGCATTTT

j_call: TRBJ1-6
d_call: .
clone_size: .
v_call: TRBV12-3/TRBV12-4
cdr3_aa: CASSPSGLNWDSPLHF
cdr3_nt: TGTGCCAGCAGTCCCTCGGGACTGAACTGGGATTCACCCCTCCACTTT

j_call: TRBJ2-7
d_call: .
clone_size: few
v_call: TRBV10-3
cdr3_aa: CAISDSGQGSYEQYF
cdr3_nt: TGTGCCATCAGTGATTCAGGGCAGGGTAGTTACGAGCAGTACTTC

j_call: TRBJ1-1
d_call: .
clone_size: .
v_call: TRBV6-2/TRBV6-3
cdr3_aa: CASSKGSRTEAFF
cdr3_nt: TGTGCCAGCAGTAAGGGAAGTCGCACTGAAGCTTTCTTT

j_call: TRBJ2-1
d_call: TRBD2
clone_size: medium-sized
v_call: TRBV7-9
cdr3_aa: CASSLDSWWTSGSNEQFF
cdr3_nt: TGTGCCAGCAGCTTAGACTCTTGGTGGACTAGCGGGAGTAATGAGCAGTTCTTC

j_call: TRBJ2-5
d_call: .
clone_size: many
v_call: TRBV20-1
cdr3_aa: CSARDLPVQETQYF
cdr3_nt: TGCAGTGCTAGAGATCTTCCCGTCCAAGAGACCCAGTACTTC

j_call: TRBJ2-2
d_call: .
clone_size: .
v_call: TRBV6-5
cdr3_aa: CASRTVNMGELFF
cdr3_nt: TGTGCCAGCAGGACCGTCAATATGGGGGAGCTGTTTTTT

j_call: TRBJ1-1
d_call: .
clone_size: many
v_call: TRBV20-1
cdr3_aa: CSAATANTEAFF
cdr3_nt: TGCAGTGCCGCGACAGCGAACACTGAAGCTTTCTTT

j_call: TRBJ1-1
d_call: .
clone_size: few
v_call: TRBV5-6
cdr3_aa: CASSFGGWEAFF
cdr3_nt: TGTGCCAGCAGCTTTGGGGGGTGGGAAGCTTTCTTT